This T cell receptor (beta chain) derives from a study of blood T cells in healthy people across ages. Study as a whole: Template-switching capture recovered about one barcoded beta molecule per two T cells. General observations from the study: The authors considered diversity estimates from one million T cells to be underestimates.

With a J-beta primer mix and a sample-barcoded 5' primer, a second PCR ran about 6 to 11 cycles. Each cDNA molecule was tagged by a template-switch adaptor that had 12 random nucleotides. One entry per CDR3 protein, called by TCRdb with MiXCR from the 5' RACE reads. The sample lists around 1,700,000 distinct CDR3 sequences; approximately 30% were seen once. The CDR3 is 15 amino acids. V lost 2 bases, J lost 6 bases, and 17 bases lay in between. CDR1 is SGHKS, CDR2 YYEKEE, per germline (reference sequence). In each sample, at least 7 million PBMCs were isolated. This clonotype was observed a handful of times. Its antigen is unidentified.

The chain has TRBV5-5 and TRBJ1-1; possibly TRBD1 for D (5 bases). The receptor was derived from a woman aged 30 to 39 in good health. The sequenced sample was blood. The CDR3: CASSLMGWGEAEAFF. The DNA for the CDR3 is TGTGCCAGCAGCTTAATGGGGTGGGGCGAGGCTGAAGCTTTCTTT.